A single sample is the source of the 17 T cell receptor beta chains below, sequenced in a study of cytomegalovirus exposure and HLA in healthy donors. 13 Jbeta primers and 60 Vbeta primers were used for the PCR. TCRdb's copy holds only in-frame clones and misses some; the assay was immunoSEQ multiplex PCR. The sample records over 110,000 clones, under 80% being singletons. Sequencing was carried out using PBMCs. The receptors originated from a woman between 50 and 59 years old in good health and CMV-seropositive.

This clone was seen once. The CDR3 bases are TGTGCCAGCAGTTCTGTCTATGGCTACACCTTC. Protein sequence: CASSSVYGYTF. The chain carries TRBV28 and TRBJ1-2; D not resolved. Per the germline V gene, CDR1 is MDHEN and CDR2 is SYDVKM. The CDR3 is 11 residues long. V gave up 4 bases and J gave up 4 bases, with 4 bases separating them.

This clone appeared a few times. The chain couples TRBV5-1 to TRBJ1-1; the match to TRBD1 covers 11 bases. Germline CDR1 SGHRS, CDR2 YFSETQ. The CDR3 is made up of 17 amino acids. The J segment lost 5 bases and the V segment lost 0 bases, leaving 9 bases of the junction unmatched. CDR3 sequence (DNA): TGCGCCAGCAGCTTGGCTTTCGGGACAGGGGGTTTTACTGAAGCTTTCTTT. It is translated as CASSLAFGTGGFTEAFF.

The CDR3 here is CASSSDRGSSWAETQYF. For the CDR3, the DNA is TGCGCCAGCAGCTCCGACAGGGGGTCTTCTTGGGCGGAGACCCAGTACTTC. The V call is TRBV5-1, the J call TRBJ2-5, with 9 bases that match TRBD1. V lost 3 bases and J lost 5; bases outside the gene matches: 14. Germline CDR1 and CDR2: SGHRS and YFSETQ. This CDR3 contains 17 residues.

This clone was seen a single time. The V and J genes are TRBV5-4 and TRBJ2-1; 7 bases line up with TRBD2. Germline V gene data show CDR1 as SGHNT and CDR2 as YYREEE (reference sequence). V trimming: 2 bases; J trimming: 7 bases; junction bases outside the gene matches: 12. The CDR3 has 16 residues. The CDR3 region is CASSFGIRGVQNEQFF. For the CDR3, the DNA is TGTGCCAGCAGCTTCGGTATCCGGGGGGTTCAAAATGAGCAGTTCTTC.

The CDR3 reads CASSPPGASDYGYTF. CDR3 sequence (DNA): TGTGCCAGCAGCCCACCGGGAGCCTCCGACTATGGCTACACCTTC. J is TRBJ1-2 and V is TRBV5-6; D is undetermined. This CDR3 contains 15 residues. V was cut by 4 bases and J by 3 bases, with 16 bases left in between. Germline lookup yields CDR1 SGHDT and CDR2 YYEEEE.

V and J are TRBV19 and TRBJ1-5; 9 bases align to TRBD1. Trimming took 6 bases from V and 7 from J; bases not matched to a gene: 7. CDR1 is LNHDA and CDR2 is SQIVND in the germline V gene (reference sequence). This CDR3 has 14 amino acids. The CDR3, as DNA: TGTGCCAGTAGCTCACAGGGGGCGGGACAGCCCCAGCATTTT. Its translation: CASSSQGAGQPQHF.

The chain has TRBV19 and TRBJ2-1, with 10 bases identical to TRBD2. This CDR3 contains 15 residues. Germline CDR1 reads LNHDA; CDR2 reads SQIVND (reference sequence). With 4 bases clipped from V and 7 bases from J, the junction kept 7 bases outside the gene matches. Written as DNA, the CDR3 is TGTGCCAGTAGTAGGACTAGCGGAAGTATTAATGAGCAGTTCTTC. Translation: CASSRTSGSINEQFF.

In DNA, the CDR3 is TGTGCCAGCAGCTTGGATCGGGACACAGATACGCAGTATTTT. This translates into CASSLDRDTDTQYF. The chain carries TRBV5-4 and TRBJ2-3; the D gene is possibly TRBD2 (5 bases). V was trimmed by 0 bases and J by 2 bases, leaving 7 bases between them. The CDR3 runs to 14 residues. Germline lookup yields CDR1 SGHNT and CDR2 YYREEE (reference sequence).

The gene calls are TRBV6-5 and TRBJ1-1, with D possibly matching TRBD1 (5 bases). This CDR3 comprises 14 residues. V was cut by 0 bases and J by 1 base, with 6 bases left in between. Germline V gives CDR1 MNHEY, CDR2 SVGAGI. Here the CDR3 DNA reads TGTGCCAGCAGTTACTCAACAGGGAACACTGAAGCTTTCTTT. Encoded protein: CASSYSTGNTEAFF.

This sequence joins TRBV28 and TRBJ2-2, with D perhaps matching TRBD1 (5 bases). The CDR3 loop spans 12 amino acids. V lost 5 bases and J lost 4, with 5 bases in between. Germline CDR1 reads MDHEN; CDR2 reads SYDVKM. The CDR3: CASSRGTGELFF. Here the CDR3 DNA reads TGTGCCAGCAGTAGGGGCACCGGGGAGCTGTTTTTT.

The rearrangement uses TRBV4-1 and TRBJ2-3, with a possible D match to TRBD1 (5 bases). V shed 1 base and J shed 4 bases, with 12 bases lying between them. The CDR3 covers 15 residues. CDR1 is MGHRA and CDR2 is YSYEKL in the germline V gene. The CDR3 DNA follows: TGCGCCAGCAGCCAAGGGACATGGGGCGCAGATACGCAGTATTTT. Amino acid sequence: CASSQGTWGADTQYF.

The chain combines TRBV7-9 with TRBJ2-5; D uncertain. Germline V gene sequence: CDR1 SEHNR, CDR2 FQNEAQ (reference sequence). The CDR3 spans 14 residues. Trimming pared 6 bases from V and 3 bases from J, leaving 14 bases between. The CDR3 DNA sequence: TGTGCCAGCAGTTTCCAGGCCCCGAAAGAGACCCAGTACTTC. Protein: CASSFQAPKETQYF.

The V and J genes are TRBV7-9 and TRBJ2-4; TRBD2 aligns across 8 bases. V shed 3 bases and J 0 bases; nucleotides not matched to a gene: 4. Germline-derived CDR1 and CDR2 are SEHNR and FQNEAQ (reference sequence). CDR3 length equals 16 residues. The CDR3 DNA reads as TGTGCCAGCAGCTTGAGCGGGGGCCTAGCCAAAAACATTCAGTACTTC. Protein product: CASSLSGGLAKNIQYF. Full variable domain (outside the CDR3, taken from reference TRBV7-9 and TRBJ2-4): DTGVSQNPRHKITKRGQNVTFRCDPISEHNRLYWYRQTLGQGPEFLTYFQNEAQLEKSRLLSDRFSAERPKGSFSTLEIQRTEQGDSAMYLCASSLSGGLAKNIQYFGAGTRLSVL.

In this sample, this clone turned up a few times. J is TRBJ1-2 and V is TRBV18, with unresolved D. The germline V gene has CDR1 KGHSH and CDR2 LQKENI. V was trimmed by 1 base and J by 7 bases, leaving 25 bases between them. CDR3 size: 18 residues. The CDR3 coding sequence is TGTGCCAGCTCACCACAACATAATTCCGCGGAGGGAGGCTTTGGCTACACCTTC. Its protein product is CASSPQHNSAEGGFGYTF.

V is TRBV28 and J is TRBJ2-2; D call uncertain. The CDR3 loop spans 12 amino acids. Germline CDR1 reads MDHEN; CDR2 reads SYDVKM. Trimming pared 2 bases from V and 6 bases from J, leaving 4 bases between. The CDR3 bases are TGTGCCAGCAGTTTACAGGCCGGGGAGCTGTTTTTT. Translating gives CASSLQAGELFF.

The rearrangement joins TRBV9 to TRBJ2-2; a weak D match, TRBD1 (6 bases). With 3 bases removed from V and 8 bases from J, the gap between germline ends came to 14 bases. This CDR3 spans 14 amino acids. Germline V gene data show CDR1 as SGDLS and CDR2 as YYNGEE. The CDR3 DNA is TGTGCCAGCAGCGCTCGTACAGGGTGGGGGGAGCTGTTTTTT. Its translation is CASSARTGWGELFF.

The chain couples TRBV2 to TRBJ2-7; D ambiguous. Between the trimmed V and J ends, which lost 6 bases and 0 bases, there was a span of 6 bases. This CDR3 has 12 residues. CDR1 and CDR2 (germline): SNHLY, FYNNEI. The CDR3: CASRETSYEQYF. As DNA, the CDR3 is TGTGCCAGCAGGGAGACCTCCTACGAGCAGTACTTC.